The clone carrying this T cell receptor (beta chain) was detected ten times or more. Antigen: not known. Preparation of the TCRbeta library used unique molecular identifiers. One entry per CDR3 protein results from TCRdb running MiXCR on the PCR reads. Among around 200,000 distinct CDR3 sequences listed, 11% were seen once. The V end lost 0 bases, the J end lost 2 bases, and 6 bases lay between the germline ends. Germline CDR1 is ENHRY and CDR2 is SYGVKD. The CDR3 has 14 residues. The data belong to a study of T-cell reconstitution after alpha-beta-depleted transplantation in children. General study results and limits: There were reportedly several hundred expanded graft clones from which alpha-beta T cells came about two months after transplant. Surviving thymic progenitors and recipient T cells were the source of high TCRbeta diversity at day 60 in some patients. Fresh T-cell production supplied most of the T-cell counts and diversity seen one year after transplant.

This chain joins TRBV10-3 and TRBJ2-3; D tentatively reads TRBD1 or TRBD2 (5 bases each). Sequenced material: PBMCs, taken before TCRalphabeta/CD19-depleted stem cell transplant. This sequence was found in a child under two years old with acute myeloid leukemia, due to receive a stem cell transplant. The CDR3 here is CAISESGVTDTQYF. In nucleotides, the CDR3 is TGTGCCATCAGTGAGTCGGGGGTCACAGATACGCAGTATTTT.